One T cell receptor beta chain is described in this entry. No antigen is known for it. Deletions cut 8 bases from V and 6 bases from J, with 16 bases between. Germline CDR1 and CDR2: MDHEN and SYDVKM. The CDR3 is 13 amino acids. This entry belongs to a study of T cell responses to AZD1222 COVID-19 vaccine. Notes on the study in general: Spike as a whole was targeted by vaccine-associated CD4 TCRs, dominant at 160-218 and 743-854. Repertoires in all cases were sampled only once the peak T cell response had passed. The donors showed a predominance of white British ancestry and of females, with possible underestimation of clonal diversity. Only a handful of AZD1222 recipients tested seropositive at baseline.

Assay used: immunoSEQ multiplex PCR; TCRdb lists only in-frame clones, some missing. This table holds roughly 140,000 clones, 80% to 90% found once. V is TRBV28 and J is TRBJ1-1; D is unclear. Sample: peripheral blood, taken after recovery from COVID-19. The sequence was obtained from an adult who had recovered from COVID-19. The CDR3: CASRPGGMAEAFF. In nucleotides, the CDR3 is TGTGCCAGCCGCCCGGGCGGAATGGCTGAAGCTTTCTTT.